A single sample is the source of the 17 T cell receptor beta chains below, sequenced in a study of vaccination and CD4 T cells after COVID-19. The Oncomine TCR Beta short-read assay sequenced DNA from cultured CD4+ T cells. One entry per CDR3 protein results from TCRdb running MiXCR on the PCR reads. Of roughly 12,000 distinct CDR3 sequences in the sample, around 47% were seen once. Stated treatment: roughly ten-day PBMC culture with coronavirus spike peptide pools or control peptides (ViraFEST assay). Their antigen targets remain unknown. Material for sequencing was CD4+ T cells from blood, cultured in vitro. The source of these receptors is a human donor who had recovered from COVID-19.

The chain joins TRBV25-1 to TRBJ1-2; weak D call: TRBD1 (5 bases). The germline V gene encodes CDR1 MGHDK and CDR2 SYGVNS. The CDR3 has 15 amino acids. Between the trimmed V and J ends, which lost 3 bases and 3 bases, there was a span of 14 bases. In nucleotides, the CDR3 is TGTGCCAGCAGTGATGGGCGGGGCGCTTACTATGGCTACACCTTC. It specifies CASSDGRGAYYGYTF.

The V and J genes are TRBV7-9 and TRBJ2-2, with 7 bases aligning to TRBD1. Germline V gene sequence: CDR1 SEHNR, CDR2 FQNEAQ (reference sequence). The trim removed 5 bases at V and 7 bases at J, leaving 10 bases unmatched. The CDR3 extends over 15 amino acids. The CDR3: CASSLGQVFGGELFF. The CDR3 DNA follows: TGTGCCAGCAGCCTAGGACAGGTGTTCGGCGGGGAGCTGTTTTTT.

This chain links TRBV6-2 or TRBV6-3 with TRBJ1-1; no clear D gene. The CDR3 runs to 12 residues. The germline CDR1 and CDR2 sequences are MNHEY and SVGEGT. Trimming took off 6 bases at V and 9 bases at J, with 14 bases between the two ends. The CDR3 DNA reads as TGTGCCAGCAGGACTAACCGGGCCCAAGCTTTCTTT. It translates to CASRTNRAQAFF.

This chain connects TRBV7-2 to TRBJ2-7; 14 bases match TRBD2. Germline loops: CDR1 SGHTA, CDR2 FQGNSA. V lost 5 bases to trimming and J lost 1 base; unmatched junction nucleotides: 4. The CDR3 sequence is 16 residues long. The CDR3, as DNA: TGTGCCAGCAGCCAAGGACTAGCGGGAGGATCCTACGAGCAGTACTTC. Protein sequence: CASSQGLAGGSYEQYF.

By proportion, this clonotype is medium-sized (0.01 to 0.1%). The chain joins TRBV7-9 to TRBJ1-1; D uncertain. The V gene's germline CDR1 is SEHNR and CDR2 FQNEAQ (reference sequence). V was clipped by 4 bases and J by 1 base, with 10 bases between them. This CDR3 has 14 amino acids. CDR3 DNA: TGTGCCAGCAGCTCACAGAGCTGGAACACTGAAGCTTTCTTT. It encodes CASSSQSWNTEAFF.

V is TRBV20-1 and J is TRBJ1-6, with 8 nucleotides matching TRBD1. The ends lost 4 bases at V and 7 bases at J; junction bases unmatched: 3. Per germline, CDR1 DFQATT and CDR2 SNEGSKA (reference sequence). CDR3 length equals 13 residues. CDR3 sequence: CSATRQGNSPLHF. The CDR3 DNA is TGCAGTGCTACCCGACAGGGGAATTCACCCCTCCACTTT.

There are a few counts of this clonotype. The chain links TRBV20-1 to TRBJ2-1; 9 bases line up with TRBD2. The germline gives CDR1 DFQATT, CDR2 SNEGSKA (reference sequence). This CDR3 comprises 18 residues. V shed 4 bases, J shed 7 bases, and the junction held 20 bases outside the gene matches. The CDR3 nucleotides are TGCAGTGCTATGCGAGTTCTTGGCGGGGGGGCGATGGGAAATGAGCAGTTCTTC. Its protein is CSAMRVLGGGAMGNEQFF.

The gene calls are TRBV7-6 and TRBJ1-6; D is ambiguous. Germline lookup yields CDR1 SGHVS and CDR2 FNYEAQ. This CDR3 region has 12 residues. V was trimmed by 6 bases and J by 7 bases, leaving 7 bases between them. CDR3 coding DNA: TGTGCCAGCAGTACGGTGAATTCACCCCTCCACTTT. It encodes CASSTVNSPLHF.

The chain couples TRBV6-1 to TRBJ1-2; TRBD1 matches 11 bases. Germline loops: CDR1 MNHNS, CDR2 SASEGT. The CDR3 totals 13 residues. Unmatched junction bases numbered 4, after V lost 10 bases and J lost 3 bases. The CDR3 reads CATRTGGDYGYTF. CDR3 coding DNA: TGTGCCACCCGGACAGGGGGCGACTATGGCTACACCTTC.

The rearrangement joins TRBV7-9 to TRBJ2-5; a possible D gene is TRBD2 (6 bases). Germline lookup yields CDR1 SEHNR and CDR2 FQNEAQ (reference sequence). This CDR3 region has 15 residues. V dropped 5 bases and J dropped 4 bases, with 17 bases sitting between them. The CDR3 DNA is TGTGCCAGCAGCCGGATTCGGGGGTCGGGAGAGACCCAGTACTTC. Translated: CASSRIRGSGETQYF.

A few counts support this clonotype. The V and J genes are TRBV28 and TRBJ1-5; maybe TRBD1 (5 bases). CDR1 and CDR2 (germline): MDHEN, SYDVKM. The V gene lost 2 bases and the J gene lost 9 bases, with 8 bases spanning the gap. The CDR3 sequence is 12 residues long. CDR3 loop: CASSLQGSPQHF. CDR3 bases: TGTGCCAGCAGTTTACAGGGCTCGCCCCAGCATTTT.

The chain couples TRBV7-3 to TRBJ2-1; D unclear. The germline V gene encodes CDR1 SGHTA and CDR2 FQGTGA. The CDR3 covers 12 residues. V was pared by 2 bases and J by 5 bases, with 4 bases between. This chain's CDR3 is CASSLHNNEQFF. Written as DNA, the CDR3 is TGTGCCAGCAGCTTACATAACAATGAGCAGTTCTTC.

V and J are TRBV6-1 and TRBJ2-7; 8 bases agree with TRBD1. CDR1 and CDR2 from the germline V gene are MNHNS and SASEGT. The CDR3 is made up of 16 amino acids. The V gene end was trimmed by 5 bases and the J gene end by 4 bases; junction bases not matched to a gene: 13. DNA for the CDR3: TGTGCCAGCAGTCCCCACAGGGGGGTCCATGATTACGAGCAGTACTTC. This encodes CASSPHRGVHDYEQYF.

This clonotype was found a few times. This chain connects TRBV28 to TRBJ1-2; D unclear. Germline-derived CDR1 and CDR2 are MDHEN and SYDVKM. The CDR3 is made up of 15 amino acids. The germline V and J ends were trimmed by 3 bases and 2 bases, with 13 bases remaining between them. CDR3 coding DNA: TGTGCCAGCAGTTTGGCCGGACGGCCAAACTATGGCTACACCTTC. Translation: CASSLAGRPNYGYTF.

This chain joins TRBV6-4 and TRBJ2-3; D may match TRBD1 or TRBD2 (5 bases each). Germline CDR1 reads MRHNA; CDR2 reads SNTAGT. V was pared by 4 bases and J by 2 bases, with 10 bases between. The CDR3 loop spans 14 amino acids. CDR3 in amino acids: CASSGGADTDTQYF. CDR3 coding DNA: TGTGCCAGCAGTGGAGGGGCGGACACAGATACGCAGTATTTT.

This rearrangement joins TRBV7-8 to TRBJ2-1, with 7 bases aligning to TRBD2. Looked up from germline, CDR1 is SGHVS and CDR2 is FQNEAQ. V was pared by 4 bases and J by 2 bases, with 5 bases of the junction left unmatched. CDR3 length: 15 amino acids. CDR3 sequence (DNA): TGTGCCAGCAGCTCGGAGCGGGGTGCCTACAATGAGCAGTTCTTC. Protein product: CASSSERGAYNEQFF.

J is TRBJ1-5 and V is TRBV20-1; 7 positions match TRBD1. Losses at the gene ends were 1 base for V and 2 bases for J; bases not matched to a gene: 5. The CDR3 length is 15 residues. From germline, CDR1 is DFQATT and CDR2 SNEGSKA (reference sequence). CDR3 residues: CSARAGGSGNQPQHF. CDR3 DNA sequence: TGCAGTGCTAGAGCAGGGGGTTCGGGCAATCAGCCCCAGCATTTT.